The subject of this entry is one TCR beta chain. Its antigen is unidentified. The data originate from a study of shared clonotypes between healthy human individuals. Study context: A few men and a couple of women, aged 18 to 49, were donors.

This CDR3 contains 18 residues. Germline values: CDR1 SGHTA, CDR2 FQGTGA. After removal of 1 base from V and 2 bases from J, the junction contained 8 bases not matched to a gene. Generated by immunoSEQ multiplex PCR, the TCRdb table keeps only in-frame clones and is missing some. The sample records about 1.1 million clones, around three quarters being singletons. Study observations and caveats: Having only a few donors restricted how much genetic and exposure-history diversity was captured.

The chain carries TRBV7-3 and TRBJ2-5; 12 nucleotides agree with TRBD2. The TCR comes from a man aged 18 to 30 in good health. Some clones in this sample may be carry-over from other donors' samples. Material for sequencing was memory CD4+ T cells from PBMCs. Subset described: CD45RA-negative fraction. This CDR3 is CASSLRHMTSGSQETQYF. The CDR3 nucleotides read TGTGCCAGCAGCTTAAGGCACATGACTAGCGGGAGTCAAGAGACCCAGTACTTC.